This TCR beta chain stems from a study of cytomegalovirus exposure and HLA in healthy donors. The PCR made use of 60 Vbeta and 13 Jbeta primers. This table comes from immunoSEQ multiplex PCR, and its TCRdb copy is limited to in-frame clones, with some not included. Its table records over 100,000 clones. The clonotype originates from a man aged 40-50 years in good health and CMV-seropositive. The source material was PBMCs.

CDR3 in DNA: TGTGCTAGTGGTCTATCGGTGAATGAGCAGTTCTTC. Translation: CASGLSVNEQFF. The rearrangement links TRBV12-5 to TRBJ2-1; D is unresolved. This CDR3 is built from 12 residues. Germline V lookup: CDR1 LGHNT, CDR2 FRNRAP. Trimming removed 5 bases from V and 7 bases from J, with 9 bases in between.